This T cell receptor (beta chain) emerged from a study of blood T cell repertoires in COVID-19. Across the whole study: Collection of acute and convalescent COVID-19 samples took place in the United States, Italy and Spain. T cells, B-cell-depleted T cells, or PBMCs supplied cDNA or gDNA.

Profiling relied on immunoSEQ multiplex PCR, and the TCRdb table lists in-frame clones only, not all of them. The sample contains some 140,000 clones, around 83% of which appear only once. The CDR3 covers 13 residues. CDR1 and CDR2 from the germline V gene are MNHEY and SVGAGI. Trimming at V came to 8 bases and at J to 8 bases, leaving 6 bases not matched to a gene. Patients of the Seattle cohort, enrolled during active infection, were followed longitudinally. The chain combines TRBV6-5 with TRBJ1-6, with TRBD1 identical over 7 bases. This receptor was identified in a woman in her sixties with COVID-19, enrolled during active disease. Sequencing was carried out using peripheral blood. In nucleotides, the CDR3 is TGTGCCAGCGTGGACAGGAGGGATTCACCCCTCCACTTT. Its translation: CASVDRRDSPLHF.